This TCR beta chain was sequenced for a study of T cells in Graves' hyperthyroidism and ophthalmopathy. It was RNA transcripts that yielded the amplified TCR beta CDR3 regions. First-round RT-PCR with HTBI primers amplified the TCR CDR3 region. TCRdb reprocessed the multiplex PCR reads via MiXCR and lists one record per CDR3 protein. The table lists around 600,000 distinct CDR3 sequences, more than 12% of them singletons. Subjects with ophthalmopathy showed a Clinical Activity Score no lower than 3, a NOSPECS grade no lower than 4, and a duration shorter than 3 months. Ten or more counts support this clonotype. The antigen remains unidentified. Overall study findings and caveats: Blood shared most expanded thyroid clonotypes above 0.001. In validation, the model predicted ophthalmopathy. These predictions came a median about 6 months before onset.

The sequenced material came from blood. The sequence was obtained from a woman aged 45-59 years with Graves' ophthalmopathy.

The DNA of the CDR3 is TGTGCCAGCAGCTTAGGGACAGCGGGCTACGAGCAGTACTTC. It codes for CASSLGTAGYEQYF. This chain uses TRBV11-3 with TRBJ2-7, with D perhaps being TRBD1 or TRBD2 (6 bases each). Trimming stripped 1 base from V and 3 bases from J, with 10 bases between. This CDR3 comprises 14 residues. From germline, CDR1 is SGHNT and CDR2 YENEEA. Using reference TRBV11-3 and TRBJ2-7 for the parts outside the CDR3, the full variable domain is EAGVVQSPRYKIIEKKQPVAFWCNPISGHNTLYWYLQNLGQGPELLIRYENEEAVDDSQLPKDRFSAERLKGVDSTLKIQPAELGDSAVYLCASSLGTAGYEQYFGPGTRLTVT.